One sample yielded the 10 T cell receptor beta chains listed below, sequenced in a study of blood T cell repertoires in COVID-19. Sequenced by immunoSEQ multiplex PCR; TCRdb stores in-frame clones only, minus some. Among roughly 300,000 clones listed, 85% were seen once. The sample taken for sequencing was PBMCs or T cells enriched from blood (not recorded which). The origin of the receptors is a woman aged 45-60 years who had recovered from COVID-19.

The rearrangement joins TRBV7-9 to TRBJ1-6; D remains unclear. Trimming shortened V by 3 bases and J by 7 bases, and 7 bases separated the two germline ends. Germline values: CDR1 SEHNR, CDR2 FQNEAQ (reference sequence). CDR3 length equals 13 residues. CDR3 region: CASSFVPNSPLHF. DNA for the CDR3: TGTGCCAGCAGCTTCGTCCCCAATTCACCCCTCCACTTT.

The chain recombines TRBV29-1 with TRBJ1-2, with 7 positions matching TRBD1. The length of the CDR3 is 16 residues. V lost 6 bases to trimming and J lost 0 bases; unmatched junction nucleotides: 13. The germline V gene encodes CDR1 SQVTM and CDR2 ANQGSEA. CDR3 nucleotides: TGCAGCGTCGACGGGACAGCCGGAGTAGCTAACTATGGCTACACCTTC. Protein product: CSVDGTAGVANYGYTF.

The V and J genes are TRBV3-1 (or the pseudogene TRBV3-2) and TRBJ2-1; D gene ambiguous. The germline V gene has CDR1 LGHDT and CDR2 YNNKEL (reference sequence). The V end lost 4 bases, the J end lost 12 bases, and 13 bases lay between the germline ends. The CDR3 extends over 12 amino acids. The DNA for the CDR3 is TGTGCCAGCAGCCTGCCTTCCAGAGGGCAGTTCTTC. Its translation is CASSLPSRGQFF.

This clone was seen only once. CDR3 residues: CASSFGDRGLWQPQHF. CDR3 nucleotide sequence: TGTGCCAGCAGCTTTGGGGACAGAGGGTTATGGCAGCCCCAGCATTTT. The chain couples TRBV5-4 to TRBJ1-5, with 7 bases that match TRBD1. CDR1 and CDR2 from the germline V gene are SGHNT and YYREEE (reference sequence). V trimming: 2 bases; J trimming: 7 bases; junction bases outside the gene matches: 12. CDR3 length equals 16 residues.

V and J are TRBV19 and TRBJ1-2; 7 nucleotides align to TRBD1. With V trimmed by 7 bases and J by 4 bases, 9 bases remained unmatched. Germline V gives CDR1 LNHDA, CDR2 SQIVND (reference sequence). There are 14 residues in the CDR3. CDR3: CASNSDRRFYGYTF. The DNA of the CDR3 is TGTGCCAGTAACTCGGACAGGAGATTCTATGGCTACACCTTC. The entire variable domain, with the rest obtained from reference TRBV19 and TRBJ1-2, is as follows: DGGITQSPKYLFRKEGQNVTLSCEQNLNHDAMYWYRQDPGQGLRLIYYSQIVNDFQKGDIAEGYSVSREKKESFPLTVTSAQKNPTAFYLCASNSDRRFYGYTFGSGTRLTVV.

The CDR3 here is CASSEVGAGGGYTF. The CDR3, as DNA: TGTGCCAGCAGTGAAGTAGGGGCAGGGGGAGGCTACACCTTC. The gene calls are TRBV6-1 and TRBJ1-2; 7 nucleotides line up with TRBD1. Trimming cost V 1 base and J 8 bases; bases outside gene matches: 7. CDR1 is MNHNS and CDR2 is SASEGT in the germline V gene. CDR3 length: 14 amino acids.

The chain combines TRBV5-4 with TRBJ2-1; TRBD1 matches at 8 bases. The CDR3 sequence is 16 residues long. V was pared by 2 bases and J by 3 bases, with 7 bases of the junction left unmatched. The V gene's germline CDR1 is SGHNT and CDR2 YYREEE (reference sequence). The CDR3 coding sequence is TGTGCCAGCAGCTTTGGAAGGACAGGGAGCTACAATGAGCAGTTCTTC. Translated, it gives CASSFGRTGSYNEQFF.

This clone occurred a few times. The V call is TRBV25-1, the J call TRBJ1-6; 9 bases fit TRBD1. Germline CDR1 reads MGHDK; CDR2 reads SYGVNS. This CDR3 is 14 amino acids long. The V segment lost 6 bases and the J segment 14 bases; nucleotides outside the gene matches: 11. The CDR3 DNA reads as TGTGCCAGCAGGGGACAGGGTAAAGGTTGGGCCCTCCACTTT. This translates into CASRGQGKGWALHF. The whole variable domain, filled in from reference TRBV25-1 and TRBJ1-6, reads EADIYQTPRYLVIGTGKKITLECSQTMGHDKMYWYQQDPGMELHLIHYSYGVNSTEKGDLSSESTVSRIRTEHFPLTLESARPSHTSQYLCASRGQGKGWALHFGNGTRLTVT.

This chain uses TRBV15 with TRBJ1-6, with no clear D. V lost 3 bases, J lost 11 bases, and 14 bases lay in between. Germline CDR1 reads LNHNV; CDR2 reads YYDKDF (reference sequence). This CDR3 comprises 14 residues. The CDR3 is CATSRSLSIPPLHF. CDR3 coding DNA: TGTGCCACCAGCAGGAGTCTGTCTATCCCACCCCTCCACTTT. The variable domain in full, completed from reference TRBV15 and TRBJ1-6, reads DAMVIQNPRYQVTQFGKPVTLSCSQTLNHNVMYWYQQKSSQAPKLLFHYYDKDFNNEADTPDNFQSRRPNTSFCFLDIRSPGLGDTAMYLCATSRSLSIPPLHFGNGTRLTVT.

V gene TRBV28 combines with J gene TRBJ2-7; 8 nucleotides agree with TRBD2. V lost 5 bases, J lost 3 bases, and 21 bases stayed unmatched. The CDR3 contains 19 residues. The V gene's germline CDR1 is MDHEN and CDR2 SYDVKM. CDR3 coding DNA: TGTGCCAGCAGTCCAATGATCCCTCTCCGCGCGGGGGGACTCTACGAGCAGTACTTC. It encodes CASSPMIPLRAGGLYEQYF. The full variable domain, its missing parts supplied by reference TRBV28 and TRBJ2-7, is DVKVTQSSRYLVKRTGEKVFLECVQDMDHENMFWYRQDPGLGLRLIYFSYDVKMKEKGDIPEGYSVSREKKERFSLILESASTNQTSMYLCASSPMIPLRAGGLYEQYFGPGTRLTVT.